One sample yielded the 5 T cell receptor beta chains listed below, sequenced in a study of T-cell memory formation after mild COVID-19. TCRdb re-analysed the 5' RACE reads in MiXCR, keeping a single row per CDR3 protein. The table records about 270,000 distinct CDR3 sequences, 18% of them present only once. Sequencing was performed on PBMCs or a T cell subset sorted from them (not recorded which). These receptors came from a man aged 18 to 29 who had mild COVID-19 (a few samples of this study predate the infection). Cell type and time point are not known.

The chain employs TRBV7-3 and TRBJ2-2; D is undetermined. Trimming removed 5 bases from V and 7 bases from J, with 11 bases in between. The CDR3 consists of 13 residues. From germline, CDR1 is SGHTA and CDR2 FQGTGA. The CDR3 DNA reads TGTGCCAGCAGCCCCACAAGGGACGGGGAGCTGTTTTTT. Encoded protein: CASSPTRDGELFF.

This clonotype appeared a few times. The rearrangement links TRBV5-1 to TRBJ2-5, with TRBD1 as a possible D gene (5 bases). The CDR3 loop spans 14 amino acids. V was pared by 0 bases and J by 2 bases, with 8 bases between. The V gene's germline CDR1 is SGHRS and CDR2 YFSETQ. The CDR3 DNA reads as TGCGCCAGCAGCTTGGGTGGACAACAAGAGACCCAGTACTTC. Its translation is CASSLGGQQETQYF.

This clonotype was detected a few times. This chain joins TRBV6-5 and TRBJ2-1; 9 positions agree with TRBD1. J was trimmed by 8 bases and V by 10 bases; bases with no gene match: 15. CDR1 MNHEY and CDR2 SVGAGI come from the germline V gene. The CDR3 consists of 15 residues. The CDR3 region has the DNA TGTGCCACCCGACCCCAACGGACAGGGGAGGATGAGCAGTTCTTC. Amino acids: CATRPQRTGEDEQFF.

A single count supports this clonotype. The rearrangement links TRBV5-1 to TRBJ1-2; 7 bases are shared with TRBD1. The CDR3 runs 15 residues. Germline CDR1 reads SGHRS; CDR2 reads YFSETQ. After removal of 4 bases from V and 3 bases from J, the junction contained 9 bases not matched to a gene. This CDR3 reads CASSPSLGGHYGYTF. The DNA for the CDR3 is TGCGCCAGCAGCCCCTCCCTAGGGGGCCACTATGGCTACACCTTC.

The chain is built from TRBV7-9 and TRBJ2-3; 12 bases match TRBD2. J gave up 6 bases and V 6 bases, and 7 bases lay outside the gene matches. Per germline, CDR1 SEHNR and CDR2 FQNEAQ (reference sequence). This CDR3 spans 15 amino acids. CDR3 sequence: CASRPSGGVRDTQYF. The CDR3 DNA is TGTGCCAGCAGGCCTAGCGGGGGGGTGCGTGATACGCAGTATTTT.